These 24 T cell receptor beta chains were sequenced from one sample in a study of CD8 T cells in Susac syndrome. It was with random hexamers that 0.5 to 1 ug RNA was reverse transcribed. TCRdb reanalysed the immunoSEQ multiplex PCR reads using MiXCR and keeps one entry per CDR3 protein. The sample lists about 120,000 distinct CDR3 sequences; around 94% were seen once. Sequenced sample: CD4+ T cells from PBMCs. These TCRs come from a human donor in good health.

This clonotype came up a few times. The genes are TRBV18 and TRBJ2-7; 9 bases are a match to TRBD1. CDR1 and CDR2 (germline): KGHSH, LQKENI. V lost 3 bases, J lost 3 bases, and 3 bases stayed unmatched. This CDR3 has 14 residues. The CDR3 DNA is TGTGCCAGCTCACCGACGGGACAGGGCTACGAGCAGTACTTC. Amino acid sequence: CASSPTGQGYEQYF.

The rearrangement uses TRBV12-3 or TRBV12-4 and TRBJ2-2; TRBD2 matches at 8 bases. The J segment lost 4 bases and the V segment lost 5 bases, leaving 6 bases of the junction unmatched. The CDR3 spans 15 residues. This chain's CDR3 is CASSPRLASTGELFF. The CDR3 DNA reads TGTGCCAGCAGTCCCCGACTAGCGTCCACCGGGGAGCTGTTTTTT.

This clonotype has only one observation. V gene TRBV19 combines with J gene TRBJ2-7; the D gene could be TRBD1 or TRBD2 (5 bases each). Germline CDR1 reads LNHDA; CDR2 reads SQIVND (reference sequence). The CDR3 is 16 amino acids. V lost 5 bases and J 2 bases, leaving 19 bases between the germline ends. CDR3 residues: CASSGRTGGDPYEQYF. The CDR3 bases are TGTGCCAGTAGTGGGAGAACAGGAGGAGATCCCTACGAGCAGTACTTC.

The chain is built from TRBV23-1 and TRBJ2-2; 12 bases are a match to TRBD2. Being an ORF, TRBV23-1 has a function that is uncertain. The length of the CDR3 is 22 residues. V was clipped by 0 bases and J by 2 bases; unmatched bases: 16. In nucleotides, the CDR3 is TGCGCCAGCAGTCAATCCCCGGGGGAATCTAGCGGGAGGGCCGTTAACACCGGGGAGCTGTTTTTT. This encodes CASSQSPGESSGRAVNTGELFF.

The J gene is TRBJ2-2, the V gene TRBV15; 8 bases fit TRBD1. V was pared by 5 bases and J by 5 bases, with 16 bases of the junction left unmatched. Germline V gives CDR1 LNHNV, CDR2 YYDKDF (reference sequence). CDR3 length equals 18 residues. Here the CDR3 DNA reads TGTGCCACCAGCCGAGTCTCAAAATGGACAGGGAGAACCGGGGAGCTGTTTTTT. Translating gives CATSRVSKWTGRTGELFF.

The chain links TRBV7-2 to TRBJ2-3; 10 bases fit TRBD2. CDR1 is SGHTA and CDR2 is FQGNSA in the germline V gene. The CDR3 has 15 amino acids. Trimming removed 2 bases from V and 3 bases from J; junction bases left unmatched: 2. Here the CDR3 DNA reads TGTGCCAGCAGCTTAACTAGCGGGATTACAGATACGCAGTATTTT. Translation: CASSLTSGITDTQYF.

This chain joins TRBV7-8 and TRBJ1-5, with a tentative D call TRBD1 (6 bases). V dropped 5 bases and J dropped 5 bases, with 13 bases sitting between them. The CDR3 is 14 residues long. Germline V gives CDR1 SGHVS, CDR2 FQNEAQ. The CDR3 nucleotides read TGTGCCAGCAGCCACAGGGAGGGCTATCAGCCCCAGCATTTT. Its translation is CASSHREGYQPQHF.

The chain uses TRBV5-1 and TRBJ2-1, with 7 bases fitting TRBD2. The germline gives CDR1 SGHRS, CDR2 YFSETQ. V shed 1 base and J 6 bases; nucleotides not matched to a gene: 10. This CDR3 is 16 amino acids long. Here the CDR3 DNA reads TGCGCCAGCAGCTTGCGACCGGGGGGAGGAGGCAATGAGCAGTTCTTC. Translating it yields CASSLRPGGGGNEQFF.

V gene TRBV29-1 combines with J gene TRBJ2-7, with 8 bases lining up with TRBD2. This CDR3 spans 15 amino acids. The V gene end was trimmed by 5 bases and the J gene end by 3 bases; junction bases not matched to a gene: 12. In germline, CDR1 is SQVTM, CDR2 ANQGSEA. The CDR3, as DNA: TGCAGCGTTTCGGGTACGGGAGGGTTAGGCTACGAGCAGTACTTC. This translates into CSVSGTGGLGYEQYF.

This sequence joins TRBV28 and TRBJ1-2, with unresolved D. Germline-derived CDR1 and CDR2 are MDHEN and SYDVKM. Trimming took off 5 bases at V and 4 bases at J, with 14 bases between the two ends. The CDR3 is made up of 14 amino acids. The CDR3 loop is CASSLRGEVYGYTF. The CDR3 bases are TGTGCCAGCAGTCTTCGTGGAGAGGTCTATGGCTACACCTTC.

The chain joins TRBV7-2 to TRBJ2-1; possibly TRBD1 or TRBD2 for D (5 bases each). Trimming shortened V by 5 bases and J by 4 bases, and 15 bases separated the two germline ends. This CDR3 spans 15 amino acids. The germline V gene has CDR1 SGHTA and CDR2 FQGNSA. The CDR3 sequence: CASSRTPGGYNEQFF. CDR3 in DNA: TGTGCCAGCAGCCGGACACCTGGGGGTTACAATGAGCAGTTCTTC.

For the CDR3, the DNA is TGCAGTGCCAAACTAGGAAGTGAGCAGTTCTTC. It codes for CSAKLGSEQFF. This chain uses TRBV20-1 with TRBJ2-1; D is perhaps TRBD2 (5 bases). CDR1 and CDR2 (germline): DFQATT, SNEGSKA (reference sequence). The CDR3 is made up of 11 amino acids. Trimming stripped 6 bases from V and 9 bases from J, with 12 bases between.

The chain employs TRBV4-3 and TRBJ1-4; unclear D gene. From germline, CDR1 is LGHNA and CDR2 YSLEER. CDR3 length: 16 residues. V was cut by 0 bases and J by 3 bases, with 11 bases left in between. This CDR3 is CASSQEGAWPNEKLFF. CDR3 nucleotides: TGCGCCAGCAGCCAAGAGGGTGCCTGGCCTAATGAAAAACTGTTTTTT.

The chain employs TRBV12-3 or TRBV12-4 and TRBJ2-7, with D uncertain. This CDR3 region has 16 residues. V lost 0 bases and J 0 bases, leaving 12 bases between the germline ends. The CDR3 nucleotides read TGTGCCAGCAGTTTAGCGCAAGGATATCTCTCCTACGAGCAGTACTTC. Translation gives CASSLAQGYLSYEQYF.

V usage is TRBV10-3 and J usage is TRBJ1-1; D not certain. This CDR3 contains 12 residues. Trimming removed 6 bases at V and 2 bases at J, with 7 bases between. Germline CDR1 ENHRY, CDR2 SYGVKD. Here the CDR3 reads CAISWGNTEAFF. CDR3 in DNA: TGTGCCATCAGCTGGGGAAACACTGAAGCTTTCTTT.

V and J are TRBV5-6 and TRBJ1-5, with 7 bases lining up with TRBD1. With V trimmed by 3 bases and J by 0 bases, 3 bases remained unmatched. Germline CDR1 SGHDT, CDR2 YYEEEE. This CDR3 has 15 amino acids. The CDR3 region has the DNA TGTGCCAGCAGCTACGCAGGGGGTAGCAATCAGCCCCAGCATTTT. It codes for CASSYAGGSNQPQHF.

The CDR3 sequence: CASSVPTSTNEQFF. The DNA of the CDR3 is TGTGCCAGCAGCGTCCCGACTAGTACCAATGAGCAGTTCTTC. The gene calls are TRBV7-2 and TRBJ2-1; D possibly corresponds to TRBD2 (6 bases). This CDR3 has 14 residues. Germline CDR1 SGHTA, CDR2 FQGNSA. Trimming took 5 bases from V and 6 from J, leaving 14 bases between them.

The chain employs TRBV7-9 and TRBJ2-5; D is ambiguous. The germline V and J ends were trimmed by 5 bases and 1 base, with 8 bases remaining between them. The CDR3 loop spans 13 amino acids. Germline CDR1 is SEHNR and CDR2 is FQNEAQ (reference sequence). The CDR3 DNA follows: TGTGCCAGCAGCCCTTCCTCCCAAGAGACCCAGTACTTC. Protein product: CASSPSSQETQYF.

This clonotype occurred a few times. The rearrangement links TRBV5-1 to TRBJ2-3; the D gene could be TRBD1 or TRBD2 (5 bases each). Germline values: CDR1 SGHRS, CDR2 YFSETQ. CDR3 length equals 12 residues. V was clipped by 7 bases and J by 6 bases, with 12 bases between them. The chain's CDR3 is CASSEGLDTQYF. The CDR3 DNA reads TGCGCCAGCTCTGAGGGGTTGGATACGCAGTATTTT. The full variable domain, its missing parts supplied by reference TRBV5-1 and TRBJ2-3, is KAGVTQTPRYLIKTRGQQVTLSCSPISGHRSVSWYQQTPGQGLQFLFEYFSETQRNKGNFPGRFSGRQFSNSRSEMNVSTLELGDSALYLCASSEGLDTQYFGPGTRLTVL.

The rearrangement joins TRBV6-2 or TRBV6-3 to TRBJ2-5; weak D call: TRBD1 (7 bases). CDR1 and CDR2 (germline): MNHEY, SVGEGT. The CDR3 totals 13 residues. Trimming pared 4 bases from V and 5 bases from J, leaving 11 bases between. CDR3 amino acids: CASSWRGLETQYF. The CDR3 bases are TGTGCCAGCAGTTGGAGGGGGCTGGAGACCCAGTACTTC.

This rearrangement joins TRBV7-9 to TRBJ1-2; 8 bases fit TRBD1. Germline V gene data show CDR1 as SEHNR and CDR2 as FQNEAQ (reference sequence). The length of the CDR3 is 15 residues. The trim removed 4 bases at V and 4 bases at J, leaving 8 bases unmatched. For the CDR3, the DNA is TGTGCCAGCAGCTCCGAGACAGGGGCTGGCTATGGCTACACCTTC. It codes for CASSSETGAGYGYTF.

In its sample, this clonotype was seen once. The rearrangement links TRBV19 to TRBJ2-3; TRBD1 or TRBD2 may be the D gene (5 bases each). CDR3 length equals 16 residues. CDR1 is LNHDA and CDR2 is SQIVND in the germline V gene (reference sequence). V lost 2 bases and J 6 bases, leaving 18 bases between the germline ends. In nucleotides, the CDR3 is TGTGCCAGTAGTATATACGCGTTGGGGGACCGGGATACGCAGTATTTT. This encodes CASSIYALGDRDTQYF.

The CDR3 DNA follows: TGCAGTGCTAGCGAGGATACCTACGAGCAGTACTTC. It translates to CSASEDTYEQYF. V gene TRBV20-1 combines with J gene TRBJ2-7; D unclear. The ends were cut back, 3 bases at V and 2 bases at J, with 8 bases in the middle. In germline, CDR1 is DFQATT, CDR2 SNEGSKA (reference sequence). The CDR3 covers 12 residues.

V usage is TRBV28 and J usage is TRBJ1-4, with 7 nucleotides matching TRBD1. Germline V gene lookup returns CDR1 MDHEN and CDR2 SYDVKM. The length of the CDR3 is 14 residues. V lost 8 bases to trimming and J lost 3 bases; unmatched junction nucleotides: 6. CDR3 sequence reads: CASRETGPNEKLFF. The CDR3 nucleotides read TGTGCCAGCCGCGAGACAGGGCCTAATGAAAAACTGTTTTTT.